This record looks at one T cell receptor beta chain sequence and its context. Its antigen remains unidentified. No base-level quality is on record; no much larger clone is a single base apart. These data originate in a study of blood T cell repertoires in COVID-19 (dated by TCRdb to the early 2020s). For context, the study as a whole: Samples covering the acute and convalescent phases of COVID-19 were provided by collaborators in the United States, Italy and Spain. Samples came from the ongoing ImmuneRACE study (first 160 participants) plus 1,254 subjects from 6 global collaborators. The prospective study material was composed of cDNA or gDNA derived from T cells, B-cell-depleted T cells, or PBMCs. The sample metadata nearly always contained a de-identified subject ID, COVID-19 status, age in years and sex. Where available, HLA class I and class II types were obtained from metadata supplied by the sample provider rather than from assay-based typing. The repertoires were released in a freely available public database intended as a resource for research on the immune response to SARS-CoV-2. Subjects who had been exposed to COVID-19, were actively infected with it, or had recovered from it provided the deeply sampled blood TCRbeta repertoires that made up the dataset.

Enrolling through a virtual design, the prospective study's participants ranged in age from about 18 to 100 years and lived across 24 United States geographic areas. Cohort assignment in the prospective study relied on participant-reported clinical history from a screening survey and a study questionnaire. Recovered participants in ImmuneRACE Cohort 3 were defined by two consecutive negative NP/OP PCR tests, clearance by a healthcare professional, or resolution of symptoms. In the prospective study, whole blood, serum and a nasopharyngeal or oropharyngeal swab were collected from each participant by mobile phlebotomists. Prospective study participants could optionally give additional blood draws and questionnaires over an approximately 2-month period. Before DNA extraction, blood samples from the prospective study were shipped at room temperature or frozen. The immunoSEQ Assay, a bias-controlled multiplex PCR, was used to amplify TCRbeta CDR3 regions from genomic DNA. The authors' pipeline ran thus. The number of nucleated cells in each sample was estimated from the amplification of reference gene primers within the assay. To quantify the absolute abundance of each unique TCRbeta CDR3 rearrangement, sequence reads were collapsed and filtered. Productive Simpson clonality was computed per sample as the square root of Simpson's diversity index over productive rearrangements. In its TCRdb copy, this immuneACCESS table keeps in-frame sequences only and misses some clones. Where compared with another copy, unresolved V genes explain less than half of these, and the others have no known cause. V, J and clone size are those of that table, while D and trimming were read from the DNA. The sample profile shows fewer than 600,000 clones; approximately 88% of them were found once. The ten largest clones represent 1.5% to 2% of the sample.

The investigation overall reported the following: The quantity of clinical and demographic metadata differed by source and by participant and was supplied without curation.

V sheds 0 bases and J sheds 3 bases, leaving 4 bases between their ends. From the cysteine through the phenylalanine, the CDR3 covers 13 amino acids. The DNA shown is the 39-base CDR3, in frame from base 1. Reading the germline V gene gives CDR1 SGHRS and CDR2 YFSETQ. The sequence was obtained from a woman aged 40 to 49 who had recovered from COVID-19. Sequenced: PBMCs or T cells enriched from blood (not recorded which). The chain employs TRBV5-1 and TRBJ1-5, with no confident D gene call. The CDR3 has the sequence CASSLGHNQPQHF. The DNA sequence reads TGCGCCAGCAGCTTGGGACACAATCAGCCCCAGCATTTT. With the rest looked up from the reference TRBV5-1 and TRBJ1-5 genes rather than sequenced, the full variable domain is KAGVTQTPRYLIKTRGQQVTLSCSPISGHRSVSWYQQTPGQGLQFLFEYFSETQRNKGNFPGRFSGRQFSNSRSEMNVSTLELGDSALYLCASSLGHNQPQHFGDGTRLSIL.